This T cell receptor beta chain was sequenced during a study of T cell responses to AZD1222 COVID-19 vaccine. Regarding the study as a whole: Without day 14 samples, only post-peak T cell repertoires were studied. The study reported that nearly half of spike-specific TCRs target unmutated variant regions.

Assay: immunoSEQ multiplex PCR; the TCRdb copy retains only in-frame clones and omits some. This table holds 90,000 to 110,000 clones, roughly nine tenths found once. V lost 3 bases and J lost 1; bases outside the gene matches: 6. This CDR3 spans 15 amino acids. Germline CDR1 is GTSNPN and CDR2 is SVGIG (reference sequence). In regard to this clone: Its antigen is not identified.

The chain carries TRBV30 and TRBJ1-5, with TRBD1 matching 7 bases. The sample in question was peripheral blood, obtained on day 0 of AZD1222 vaccination. The receptor was isolated from an adult in good health. The CDR3 loop reads CAWSATGRSNQPQHF. The CDR3, as DNA: TGTGCCTGGAGCGCGACAGGGAGGAGCAATCAGCCCCAGCATTTT.